This T cell receptor beta chain was recorded in a study of blood T cell repertoires in COVID-19. The overall study: Samples came from the United States, Italy and Spain, spanning acute and convalescent COVID-19. Nucleic acid was either cDNA or gDNA, and it came from T cells, B-cell-depleted T cells, or PBMCs.

Source study methods: The assay estimated nucleated cells by amplifying reference gene primers. Data came from immunoSEQ multiplex PCR; TCRdb stores just in-frame clones and leaves some out. V and J calls plus clone size are reproduced from that table; the DNA served to infer D and trimming. The sample shows under 50,000 clones, approximately 90% of them seen only once. What was sequenced was peripheral blood. The sequence came from a human donor in a cohort sampled during active COVID-19.

The CDR3 is CASSLGGQQPQHF. DNA of the CDR3: TGTGCCAGCAGTTTGGGAGGGCAACAGCCCCAGCATTTT. This chain links TRBV12-3 or TRBV12-4 with TRBJ1-5; no definite D call. The V end lost 3 bases, the J end lost 7 bases, and 10 bases lay between the germline ends. This CDR3 is 13 amino acids long.